The T cell receptor (beta chain) under discussion was sequenced for a study of blood T cell repertoires in COVID-19. Study summary: The United States, Italy and Spain supplied acute and convalescent COVID-19 samples.

The table came from immunoSEQ multiplex PCR; TCRdb's copy has only in-frame clones and leaves some out. This table has about 220,000 clones, roughly 84% appearing once. The receptor's source is a man younger than 45 with active or convalescent COVID-19. Sequenced input: peripheral blood.

The CDR3 region has the DNA TGTGCCAGCAGCTTATGGCGGGCAGGGGAAGAGACCCAGTACTTC. Its protein is CASSLWRAGEETQYF. The chain couples TRBV7-2 to TRBJ2-5; TRBD1 might be the D (6 bases). V was pared by 2 bases and J by 3 bases, with 13 bases between. Germline assignment: CDR1 SGHTA and CDR2 FQGNSA. The CDR3 covers 15 residues.